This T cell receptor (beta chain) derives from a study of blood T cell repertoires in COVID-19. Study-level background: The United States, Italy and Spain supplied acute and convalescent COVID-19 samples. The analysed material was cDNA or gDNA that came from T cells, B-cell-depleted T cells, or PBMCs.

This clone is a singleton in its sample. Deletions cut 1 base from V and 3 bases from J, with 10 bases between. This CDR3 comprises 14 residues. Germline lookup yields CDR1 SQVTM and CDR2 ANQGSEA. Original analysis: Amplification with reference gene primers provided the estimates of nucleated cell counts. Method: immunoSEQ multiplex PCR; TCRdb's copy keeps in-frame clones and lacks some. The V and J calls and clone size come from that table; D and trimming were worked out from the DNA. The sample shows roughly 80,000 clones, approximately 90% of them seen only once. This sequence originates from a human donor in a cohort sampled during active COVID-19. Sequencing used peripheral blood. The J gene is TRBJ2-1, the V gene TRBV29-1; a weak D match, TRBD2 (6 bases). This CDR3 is CSVEGSSDYNEQFF. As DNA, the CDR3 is TGCAGCGTTGAAGGTTCTAGCGACTACAATGAGCAGTTCTTC.